Shown below are 17 T cell receptor beta chains from a single sample sequenced in a study of T cell changes during pregnancy in multiple sclerosis. TCRdb's table, derived via immunoSEQ multiplex PCR, lists solely in-frame clones and lacks some. This table has over 70,000 clones, around 92% appearing once. Sequenced here: peripheral blood, sampled in the third trimester of pregnancy. The receptor set was obtained from a female donor with multiple sclerosis, enrolled in a pregnancy study.

CDR3 loop: CATSRDGTANYGYTF. CDR3 bases: TGTGCCACCAGCAGAGATGGGACAGCTAACTATGGCTACACCTTC. The V gene is TRBV15, the J gene TRBJ1-2; 7 nucleotides match TRBD1. The germline gives CDR1 LNHNV, CDR2 YYDKDF (reference sequence). The CDR3 runs to 15 residues. The J segment lost 0 bases and the V segment lost 0 bases, leaving 1 base of the junction unmatched.

This rearrangement joins TRBV27 to TRBJ2-3; 9 bases map to TRBD2. The V gene's germline CDR1 is MNHEY and CDR2 SMNVEV (reference sequence). Trimming removed 6 bases from V and 2 bases from J; junction bases left unmatched: 9. The CDR3 consists of 16 residues. The CDR3 loop reads CASSLLGLANTDTQYF. The DNA for the CDR3 is TGTGCCAGCAGCCTGTTGGGACTAGCCAACACAGATACGCAGTATTTT.

The CDR3 loop is CASSPQGNEQFF. CDR3 DNA: TGTGCCAGCAGCCCTCAGGGGAATGAGCAGTTCTTC. V is TRBV7-6 and J is TRBJ2-1; possible D gene TRBD1, 6 bases. In germline, CDR1 is SGHVS, CDR2 FNYEAQ. Trimming removed 5 bases from V and 7 bases from J, with 9 bases in between. The CDR3 loop spans 12 amino acids. Full variable domain (remainder filled in from reference TRBV7-6 and TRBJ2-1): GAGVSQSPRYKVTKRGQDVALRCDPISGHVSLYWYRQALGQGPEFLTYFNYEAQQDKSGLPNDRFSAERPEGSISTLTIQRTEQRDSAMYRCASSPQGNEQFFGPGTRLTVL.

This clone was counted a single time. The chain uses TRBV29-1 and TRBJ2-5; possibly TRBD2 for D (6 bases). Germline lookup yields CDR1 SQVTM and CDR2 ANQGSEA. V was clipped by 3 bases and J by 5 bases, with 13 bases between them. This CDR3 spans 13 amino acids. In DNA form, the CDR3 reads TGCAGCGTTGAGGGGACTCGCCGGGAGACCCAGTACTTC. This translates into CSVEGTRRETQYF.

The chain combines TRBV15 with TRBJ2-3; perhaps TRBD1 as D (6 bases). The CDR3 contains 15 residues. Trimming stripped 3 bases from V and 2 bases from J, with 12 bases between. The V gene's germline CDR1 is LNHNV and CDR2 YYDKDF (reference sequence). As DNA, the CDR3 is TGTGCCACCAGCAGTCCGGGACACCTCACAGATACGCAGTATTTT. Translated, it gives CATSSPGHLTDTQYF.

This chain connects TRBV5-4 to TRBJ1-1; D is unclear. The CDR3 extends over 13 amino acids. In germline, CDR1 is SGHNT, CDR2 YYREEE (reference sequence). With 0 bases removed from V and 4 bases from J, the gap between germline ends came to 7 bases. The CDR3 reads CASSLVAGTEAFF. The CDR3 nucleotides read TGTGCCAGCAGCTTGGTGGCAGGCACTGAAGCTTTCTTT.

The V call is TRBV19, the J call TRBJ2-3; 12 nucleotides match TRBD2. CDR1 LNHDA and CDR2 SQIVND come from the germline V gene (reference sequence). This CDR3 contains 16 residues. With 7 bases clipped from V and 5 bases from J, the junction kept 10 bases outside the gene matches. The CDR3, as DNA: TGTGCCAGTACCATGACTAGCGGGAGAGGGGGAGATACGCAGTATTTT. Its protein product is CASTMTSGRGGDTQYF.

The J gene is TRBJ1-5, the V gene TRBV28; TRBD1 aligns across 7 bases. This CDR3 is built from 15 residues. Germline CDR1 MDHEN, CDR2 SYDVKM. V trimming: 6 bases; J trimming: 6 bases; junction bases outside the gene matches: 11. The DNA for the CDR3 is TGTGCCAGCAGGTTAATAGGGGGCACTGGTCAGCCCCAGCATTTT. This sequence encodes CASRLIGGTGQPQHF.

CDR3 bases: TGTGCCAGAAGTTCGAACTCATACGAGCAGTACTTC. Protein product: CARSSNSYEQYF. This sequence joins TRBV2 and TRBJ2-7; D gene uncertain. Germline values: CDR1 SNHLY, CDR2 FYNNEI. V lost 9 bases and J lost 4, with 13 bases in between. CDR3 length equals 12 residues.

V and J are TRBV11-2 and TRBJ2-4; TRBD2 aligns across 7 bases. The CDR3 extends over 15 amino acids. With V trimmed by 3 bases and J by 1 base, 3 bases remained unmatched. The germline V gene has CDR1 SGHAT and CDR2 FQNNGV. The CDR3 region has the DNA TGTGCCAGCAGCTTTCGGGGGGACGCCAAAAACATTCAGTACTTC. Its translation: CASSFRGDAKNIQYF.

The chain links TRBV14 to TRBJ2-2; possibly TRBD2 for D (6 bases). CDR3 length: 15 residues. With 4 bases removed from V and 6 bases from J, the gap between germline ends came to 15 bases. The germline gives CDR1 SGHDN, CDR2 FVKESK. Written as DNA, the CDR3 is TGTGCCAGCAGCCCGAGGTACGGGAGTCCCGGGGAGCTGTTTTTT. It codes for CASSPRYGSPGELFF.

V and J are TRBV30 and TRBJ1-2; TRBD1 might be the D (6 bases). The CDR3 extends over 12 amino acids. In germline, CDR1 is GTSNPN, CDR2 SVGIG (reference sequence). V lost 4 bases and J lost 8, with 14 bases in between. The CDR3 DNA follows: TGTGCCTGGAACAGGGACCTGGGGGGCTACACCTTC. Translated, it gives CAWNRDLGGYTF.

The chain recombines TRBV7-2 with TRBJ1-2; possible D gene TRBD1, 5 bases. V was trimmed by 1 base and J by 7 bases, leaving 10 bases between them. CDR1 and CDR2 (germline): SGHTA, FQGNSA. The CDR3 loop spans 13 amino acids. The CDR3 sequence is CASSLGPGGGYTF. For the CDR3, the DNA is TGTGCCAGCAGCTTAGGCCCCGGGGGTGGCTACACCTTC.

V usage is TRBV11-2 and J usage is TRBJ1-1; tentative D call: TRBD1 (5 bases). This CDR3 spans 14 amino acids. Between the trimmed V and J ends, which lost 5 bases and 2 bases, there was a span of 12 bases. The V gene's germline CDR1 is SGHAT and CDR2 FQNNGV. Here the CDR3 DNA reads TGTGCCAGCAGCCGCCGGGGGAGCAACACTGAAGCTTTCTTT. Residues: CASSRRGSNTEAFF.

The J gene is TRBJ1-4, the V gene TRBV27, with D possibly matching TRBD1 (6 bases). The CDR3 covers 15 residues. Germline V gene lookup returns CDR1 MNHEY and CDR2 SMNVEV (reference sequence). V lost 6 bases to trimming and J lost 8 bases, with 19 bases between them. CDR3 nucleotide sequence: TGTGCCAGCAGGCCCATGGGGGGGGCCGGGGAAAAACTGTTTTTT. It encodes CASRPMGGAGEKLFF. Supplemented by reference TRBV27 and TRBJ1-4, the full variable domain reads EAQVTQNPRYLITVTGKKLTVTCSQNMNHEYMSWYRQDPGLGLRQIYYSMNVEVTDKGDVPEGYKVSRKEKRNFPLILESPSPNQTSLYFCASRPMGGAGEKLFFGSGTQLSVL.

V gene TRBV7-3 combines with J gene TRBJ1-1; the match to TRBD1 covers 11 bases. Germline lookup yields CDR1 SGHTA and CDR2 FQGTGA. V lost 5 bases to trimming and J lost 6 bases; unmatched junction nucleotides: 8. The CDR3 length is 15 residues. CDR3 nucleotides: TGTGCCAGCAGCGCAGGACAGGGGGCAGGCGCTGAAGCTTTCTTT. Protein sequence: CASSAGQGAGAEAFF.

The rearrangement links TRBV28 to TRBJ2-2, with 13 bases that match TRBD2. V dropped 4 bases and J dropped 3; count of bases not matched to a gene: 11. CDR3 length equals 19 residues. CDR1 is MDHEN and CDR2 is SYDVKM in the germline V gene. CDR3 DNA sequence: TGTGCCAGCAGTTCCTCGGGACTAGCGGGATGGTACCACACCGGGGAGCTGTTTTTT. It codes for CASSSSGLAGWYHTGELFF.